This is a list of T cell receptor beta chains from one sample in a study of cytotoxic CD8 clonotypes in ibrutinib-treated CLL. Assay used: immunoSEQ multiplex PCR; TCRdb lists only in-frame clones, some missing. The sample lists approximately 50,000 clones; roughly two thirds were seen once. Here the sequenced sample was PBMCs, taken after 12 months of ibrutinib treatment. These receptors originate from a human donor with chronic lymphocytic leukemia. The CDR3 runs from the conserved cysteine through the conserved F or W. Each record gives: J gene, clone size, V gene, D gene, CDR3 DNA, CDR3 protein. The D gene is left open where the match is weak. Clone size, where shown, is once, few, many, or a class for clones that have expanded.

TRBJ1-4 | NA | TRBV2 | NA | TGTGCCAGCACCCGACAGGCCGATGAAAAACTGTTTTTT | CASTRQADEKLFF
TRBJ2-3 | NA | TRBV9 | NA | TGTGCCAGCAGCCAGTCCCCCCGACAACGGGATCCTATAGATACGCAGTATTTT | CASSQSPRQRDPIDTQYF
TRBJ1-5 | NA | TRBV7-2 | TRBD1 | TGTGCCAGCAGCTTAGGACAGGGGGGCCTCCAACCCCAGCATTTT | CASSLGQGGLQPQHF
TRBJ2-5 | NA | TRBV10-3 | TRBD2 | TGTGCCATCAACGCCGGGACTAGCGTTTTGGAGACCCAGTACTTC | CAINAGTSVLETQYF
TRBJ2-7 | NA | TRBV7-2 | TRBD2 | TGTGCCAGCAGCCCACGGACTAGCGGGGAGCAGTACTTC | CASSPRTSGEQYF
TRBJ1-3 | NA | TRBV19 | NA | TGTGCCAGCAACGAGGGTATAGCCCGAAACACCATATATTTT | CASNEGIARNTIYF
TRBJ1-2 | NA | TRBV5-1 | NA | TGCGCCAGCAGCCTCGACCGGCCTGACTATGGCTACACCTTC | CASSLDRPDYGYTF
TRBJ2-1 | NA | TRBV9 | TRBD2 | TGTGCCAGCAGCGTAGGGACTAGCGGGCCCTTACATGAGCAGTTCTTC | CASSVGTSGPLHEQFF
TRBJ1-1 | few | TRBV15 | TRBD1 | TGTGCCACCATACATGGACAGGGATCTACTGAAGCTTTCTTT | CATIHGQGSTEAFF
TRBJ1-2 | NA | TRBV2 | NA | TGTGCCAGCAGTGCCTCAGTGCTGGGTTATGGCTACACCTTC | CASSASVLGYGYTF
TRBJ1-4 | NA | TRBV7-9 | NA | TGTGCCAGCAGCTTAGTGGGAGGCGAAAAACTGTTTTTT | CASSLVGGEKLFF
TRBJ2-2 | NA | TRBV2 | NA | TGTGCCAGCAGAGGGACGGTGAACACCGGGGAGCTGTTTTTT | CASRGTVNTGELFF
TRBJ1-4 | once | TRBV21-1 | NA | TGTGCCAGACCGATCATCGACAGGGGAGCAACTAATGAAAAACTGTTTTTT | CARPIIDRGATNEKLFF
TRBJ1-2 | NA | TRBV7-2 | NA | TGTGCCAGCAGCCCTCGGGGAGGGGGTGGCTATGGCTACACCTTC | CASSPRGGGGYGYTF
TRBJ1-1 | NA | TRBV9 | NA | TGTGCCAGCAGCGTAGCGGGGGACACTGAAGCTTTCTTT | CASSVAGDTEAFF
TRBJ2-1 | NA | TRBV15 | TRBD1 | TGTGCCACCAGCAGAGAGGGGGACAGGGCTGTGAGAAATGAGCAGTTCTTC | CATSREGDRAVRNEQFF
TRBJ1-1 | once | TRBV27 | NA | TGTGCCAGCAGTTTTACCGGAGGGGCTGGCACTGAAGCTTTCTTT | CASSFTGGAGTEAFF
TRBJ1-2 | NA | TRBV5-1 | NA | TGCGCCAGCAGCTTAGCACAACAAAACTATGGCTACACCTTC | CASSLAQQNYGYTF
TRBJ2-7 | NA | TRBV29-1 | TRBD1 | TGCAGCGTTGAAGATTACCGGACAGGGAGTTACGAGCAGTACTTC | CSVEDYRTGSYEQYF
TRBJ2-7 | once | TRBV5-1 | NA | TGCGCCAGCAGCCCCCAGGTCTATCGGGACGAGCAGTACTTC | CASSPQVYRDEQYF
TRBJ2-2 | NA | TRBV6-5 | TRBD1 | TGTGCCAGCGGGACGGGACAGGGCAACACCGGGGAGCTGTTTTTT | CASGTGQGNTGELFF
TRBJ2-4 | NA | TRBV11-2 | NA | TGTGCCAGCAGCTTAGACCGTATCCAAAACATTCAGTACTTC | CASSLDRIQNIQYF
TRBJ2-7 | NA | TRBV19 | TRBD1 | TGTGCCAGTAGTATGTCCCAGGGGGTATTCTACGAGCAGTACTTC | CASSMSQGVFYEQYF
TRBJ2-7 | once | TRBV14 | NA | TGTGCCAGCAGCCAAATACGCTACGAGCAGTACTTC | CASSQIRYEQYF
TRBJ2-1 | NA | TRBV5-6 | NA | TGTGCCAGCGGCGGGACCTTAAATGAGCAGTTCTTC | CASGGTLNEQFF
TRBJ2-1 | NA | TRBV4-1 | NA | TGCGCCAGCAGCCCCCAAGGGACTTCCGCCTACAATGAGCAGTTCTTC | CASSPQGTSAYNEQFF
TRBJ2-7 | NA | TRBV7-2 | NA | TGTGCCAGCAGCTTAAAGACTCGTAGAACCTACGAGCAGTACTTC | CASSLKTRRTYEQYF
TRBJ2-7 | NA | TRBV12-5 | TRBD1 | TGTGCTAGTGCCCCCCCGACAGGGTCGGATATCTACGAGCAGTACTTC | CASAPPTGSDIYEQYF
TRBJ1-3 | many | TRBV2 | NA | TGTGCCAGCAGGGTAGAACTCGGAAACACCATATATTTT | CASRVELGNTIYF
TRBJ2-7 | NA | TRBV11-3 | NA | TGTGCCAGCAGCTTAGATCCGGGTTCAGACGAGCAGTACTTC | CASSLDPGSDEQYF
TRBJ1-2 | few | TRBV5-6 | NA | TGTGCCAGCAGCTTGGTTAACAGGGATGGCTACACCTTC | CASSLVNRDGYTF
TRBJ1-1 | NA | TRBV5-6 | NA | TGTGCCAGCAGGAGGTCACGAAGCACTGAAGCTTTCTTT | CASRRSRSTEAFF
TRBJ2-7 | few | TRBV2 | NA | TGTGCCAGCAGCCAAGCCCTGCCAGCGGGTGGATACGAGCAGTACTTC | CASSQALPAGGYEQYF
TRBJ1-5 | few | TRBV9 | NA | TGTGCCAGCAGCGTAGGCCCCAGAGATCAGCCCCAGCATTTT | CASSVGPRDQPQHF
TRBJ2-1 | medium-sized | TRBV7-6 | NA | TGTGCCAGCAGCCTAATGGGACCTTCGAGCTCCTACAATGAGCAGTTCTTC | CASSLMGPSSSYNEQFF
TRBJ2-1 | NA | TRBV11-3 | TRBD2 | TGTGCCAGCAGTTCAAGGACTAGCGGCACCTACAATGAGCAGTTCTTC | CASSSRTSGTYNEQFF
TRBJ2-1 | once | TRBV7-3 | TRBD2 | TGTGCCAGCAGCGCCGAAGCGGGGGGGCTTAATGAGCAGTTCTTC | CASSAEAGGLNEQFF
TRBJ1-1 | NA | TRBV30 | NA | TGTGCCTGGAACCAATCCAGCACTGAAGCTTTCTTT | CAWNQSSTEAFF
TRBJ2-2 | NA | TRBV18 | TRBD2 | TGTGCCAGCTCACCATTCCTCCCTGGCGGGGGGAACACCGGGGAGCTGTTTTTT | CASSPFLPGGGNTGELFF
TRBJ2-7 | few | TRBV19 | TRBD1 | TGTGCCAGTAGCGAGGGGGCTACCTACGAGCAGTACTTC | CASSEGATYEQYF
TRBJ1-5 | NA | TRBV25-1 | NA | TGTGCCAGCAGACAACAGGGTCGGAATCAGCCCCAGCATTTT | CASRQQGRNQPQHF
TRBJ1-5 | NA | TRBV6-6 | NA | TGTGCCAGCATCCTTAAGCAGGGAGCTCAGCCCCAGCATTTT | CASILKQGAQPQHF
TRBJ2-5 | NA | TRBV10-3 | NA | TGTGCCACAGGGGGGCTCCGACAAGAGACCCAGTACTTC | CATGGLRQETQYF
TRBJ2-5 | NA | TRBV5-1 | NA | TGCGCCAGCAGCTTTGGGACCGCCGGGGTGGAGACCCAGTACTTC | CASSFGTAGVETQYF
TRBJ1-6 | NA | TRBV6-6 | TRBD1 | TGTGCCAGCAGTTACGCCGCTAGTGACAGGGCGATCTCCTTT | CASSYAASDRAISF
TRBJ2-7 | NA | TRBV5-1 | TRBD2 | TGCGCCAGCAGCTTAAATCGTCAGCGGGAATCATACGAGCAGTACTTC | CASSLNRQRESYEQYF
TRBJ1-6 | NA | TRBV28 | NA | TGTGCCAGCAGTTTAGGTACAGGGAATTCACCCCTCCACTTT | CASSLGTGNSPLHF
TRBJ1-1 | NA | TRBV5-4 | TRBD1 | TGTGCCAGCAGCAAGGCGGGACAGATGAACACTGAAGCTTTCTTT | CASSKAGQMNTEAFF
TRBJ2-5 | NA | TRBV19 | NA | TGTGCCAGTAGTATCTGGCGGGGACAAGAGACCCAGTACTTC | CASSIWRGQETQYF
TRBJ1-6 | NA | TRBV7-7 | NA | TGTGCTAGCAGCCTAGCGACTGGACACTTC | CASSLATGHF
TRBJ2-3 | NA | TRBV6-5 | NA | TGTGCCAGCACGGGGACCACAGATACGCAGTATTTT | CASTGTTDTQYF
TRBJ2-3 | NA | TRBV5-1 | NA | TGCGCCAGCAGCCCGGGCTGGGGGGAGAACACAGATACGCAGTATTTT | CASSPGWGENTDTQYF
TRBJ2-5 | NA | TRBV9 | NA | TGTGCCAGCAGCGTGGGACTAGACAGGGCTGAGGAGACCCAGTACTTC | CASSVGLDRAEETQYF
TRBJ1-5 | few | TRBV19 | NA | TGTGCCAGTAGTATAGGAGTTCCTCAGCCCCAGCATTTT | CASSIGVPQPQHF
TRBJ2-2 | few | TRBV18 | TRBD2 | TGTGCCAGCTCACCACCGAACCTAGCGGACACCGGGGAGCTGTTTTTT | CASSPPNLADTGELFF
TRBJ1-3 | NA | TRBV6-5 | NA | TGTGCCAGCAGTCAACCCACCAGCTCTGGAAACACCATATATTTT | CASSQPTSSGNTIYF
TRBJ1-1 | NA | TRBV30 | TRBD1 | TGTGCCTGGAGTCAGTACAGGGGCACTGAAGCTTTCTTT | CAWSQYRGTEAFF